Listed below are T cell receptor beta chains from one sample, sequenced in a study of shared clonotypes between healthy human individuals. Only in-frame clones appear in the TCRdb table, and some are missing; sequencing was by immunoSEQ multiplex PCR. Of 2,100,000 or so clones in the sample, approximately 94% were seen once. The sequenced sample consisted of naive CD4+ T cells sorted from blood. These TCRs come from a man between 18 and 35 years old in good health. CDR3s include the opening cysteine and the closing phenylalanine or tryptophan. Each record gives: CDR3 protein, CDR3 DNA, J gene, V gene, clone size, D gene. The D gene is left open where the match is weak. Rows may omit the clone size; those that give it use once, few, many or a size class.

CASRSGTAHYEQYF	TGCGCCAGCAGGTCAGGGACAGCCCACTACGAGCAGTACTTC	TRBJ2-7	TRBV5-1	NA	TRBD1
CASSWGLNTEAFF	TGCGCCAGCAGCTGGGGTTTGAACACTGAAGCTTTCTTT	TRBJ1-1	TRBV4-1	NA	NA
CARSLNQSTGELFF	TGTGCCAGAAGCTTGAATCAGTCAACCGGGGAGCTGTTTTTT	TRBJ2-2	TRBV5-3	once	NA
CASSGLAGVSNEQFF	TGTGCCAGCAGCGGTTTAGCGGGAGTCTCCAATGAGCAGTTCTTC	TRBJ2-1	TRBV6-4	NA	TRBD2
CASIIRGGLEAFF	TGTGCCAGCATCATAAGGGGGGGTCTAGAAGCTTTCTTT	TRBJ1-1	TRBV7-2	NA	NA
CASSLTGEQSPLHF	TGTGCCAGCAGTTTGACAGGGGAGCAATCACCCCTCCACTTT	TRBJ1-6	TRBV27	few	TRBD1
CASSIGQGQETQYF	TGTGCCAGCAGCATAGGACAGGGACAAGAGACCCAGTACTTC	TRBJ2-5	TRBV5-4	once	TRBD1
CASRWTVNTEAFF	TGTGCCAGCAGGTGGACTGTGAACACTGAAGCTTTCTTT	TRBJ1-1	TRBV2	NA	NA
CASSPRLAGVSEQYF	TGTGCCAGCAGTCCCCGGCTAGCGGGAGTTAGTGAGCAGTACTTC	TRBJ2-7	TRBV6-5	NA	TRBD2
CASSSSRDLANYGYTF	TGCGCCAGCAGCTCGTCCCGGGACTTAGCTAACTATGGCTACACCTTC	TRBJ1-2	TRBV5-1	NA	NA
CASRRTSGFPEQYF	TGTGCCAGTAGGCGGACTAGCGGTTTTCCCGAGCAGTACTTC	TRBJ2-7	TRBV19	NA	TRBD2
CASTPGGVWTEAFF	TGTGCCAGCACCCCAGGAGGGGTGTGGACTGAAGCTTTCTTT	TRBJ1-1	TRBV28	NA	NA
CASRLKGGEIPLHF	TGTGCCAGCCGCCTGAAGGGGGGGGAAATTCCCCTCCACTTT	TRBJ1-6	TRBV27	NA	NA
CASSTGPSYEQYF	TGTGCCAGTTCAACCGGGCCCTCCTACGAGCAGTACTTC	TRBJ2-7	TRBV19	NA	NA
CAISVRGEYNEQFF	TGTGCCATCAGTGTTCGCGGGGAGTACAATGAGCAGTTCTTC	TRBJ2-1	TRBV10-3	NA	NA
CASSWDSPYEQYF	TGCGCCAGCAGCTGGGACAGCCCCTACGAGCAGTACTTC	TRBJ2-7	TRBV5-1	NA	TRBD1
CASSPLPPQTSGGKNEQFF	TGTGCCAGCAGTCCCCTTCCTCCCCAGACTAGCGGGGGGAAGAATGAGCAGTTCTTC	TRBJ2-1	TRBV28	NA	TRBD2
CATSRDWGDQETQYF	TGTGCCACCAGCAGAGATTGGGGAGACCAAGAGACCCAGTACTTC	TRBJ2-5	TRBV15	NA	NA
CAWEDGGTKYF	TGTGCCTGGGAAGACGGGGGGACGAAGTACTTC	TRBJ2-7	TRBV30	NA	TRBD2
CAWDRRRFYEQYF	TGTGCCTGGGATAGACGGAGGTTCTACGAGCAGTACTTC	TRBJ2-7	TRBV30	NA	NA
CASRQAGTMNTEAFF	TGTGCCAGCAGACAGGCGGGGACGATGAACACTGAAGCTTTCTTT	TRBJ1-1	TRBV7-2	NA	NA
CASSVKGAGYGYTF	TGTGCCAGCAGTGTAAAGGGTGCCGGCTATGGCTACACCTTC	TRBJ1-2	TRBV2	NA	NA
CASSLEQGMLETQYF	TGTGCCAGCAGCTTGGAACAGGGGATGTTGGAGACCCAGTACTTC	TRBJ2-5	TRBV5-4	NA	TRBD1
CASSLMETQNSPLHF	TGCGCCAGCAGCTTGATGGAGACCCAGAATTCACCCCTCCACTTT	TRBJ1-6	TRBV5-1	NA	NA
CASSPGTSGTQETQYF	TGTGCCAGCAGCCCTGGGACTAGCGGGACGCAAGAGACCCAGTACTTC	TRBJ2-5	TRBV5-4	NA	TRBD2
CASSQDIAGGYEQYF	TGCGCCAGCAGCCAGGATATAGCGGGGGGATACGAGCAGTACTTC	TRBJ2-7	TRBV4-1	NA	TRBD2
CASSGPPNTGELFF	TGCGCCAGCAGCGGACCCCCGAACACCGGGGAGCTGTTTTTT	TRBJ2-2	TRBV10-1	once	NA
CASDRAYGYTF	TGTGCCAGCGACAGGGCCTACGGCTACACCTTC	TRBJ1-2	TRBV6-1	NA	TRBD1
CASSLDRLNTEAFF	TGCGCCAGCAGCTTGGACAGGTTGAACACTGAAGCTTTCTTT	TRBJ1-1	TRBV5-1	NA	NA
CASSSGQDYNSPLHF	TGTGCCAGCAGTTCGGGACAGGATTATAATTCACCCCTCCACTTT	TRBJ1-6	TRBV6-5	NA	TRBD1
CASRLGPTRLVHEQFF	TGTGCCAGCAGGTTAGGGCCTACCCGGCTAGTCCATGAGCAGTTCTTC	TRBJ2-1	TRBV7-2	NA	NA
CASINIGLAGGPWFF	TGTGCCAGCATCAATATAGGACTAGCGGGAGGCCCGTGGTTCTTC	TRBJ2-1	TRBV6-1	NA	TRBD2
CASSRRGVQETQYF	TGTGCCAGCAGTAGAAGGGGGGTACAAGAGACCCAGTACTTC	TRBJ2-5	TRBV6-5	NA	NA
CASSQDRGLVSYEQYF	TGCGCCAGCAGCCAAGATAGAGGACTAGTCTCCTACGAGCAGTACTTC	TRBJ2-7	TRBV4-3	NA	TRBD2
CASSGKGFTEAFF	TGTGCCAGCAGCGGAAAGGGGTTCACTGAAGCTTTCTTT	TRBJ1-1	TRBV5-4	NA	NA
CASSPRTGGSNEQFF	TGTGCCAGCAGCCCCCGGACAGGGGGGAGCAATGAGCAGTTCTTC	TRBJ2-1	TRBV9	NA	TRBD1
CAISEGQGTGTKNIQYF	TGTGCCATCAGCGAGGGACAGGGAACCGGGACCAAAAACATTCAGTACTTC	TRBJ2-4	TRBV10-3	NA	TRBD1
CASSLPYSLRILQETQYF	TGTGCCAGCAGTTTACCCTACTCTCTTAGAATCCTTCAAGAGACCCAGTACTTC	TRBJ2-5	TRBV28	NA	NA
CALEGLAFPSSYNEQFF	TGTGCCTTAGAGGGACTAGCGTTTCCGAGCTCCTACAATGAGCAGTTCTTC	TRBJ2-1	TRBV30	NA	TRBD2
CASSLDREGYTF	TGCGCCAGCAGCTTGGACAGGGAAGGCTACACCTTC	TRBJ1-2	TRBV5-1	NA	NA
CASSFGTSGQETQYF	TGCGCCAGCAGCTTCGGGACTAGCGGCCAAGAGACCCAGTACTTC	TRBJ2-5	TRBV5-1	NA	TRBD2
CSVEVQAGRDGYTF	TGCAGCGTTGAGGTGCAGGCCGGCCGGGATGGCTACACCTTC	TRBJ1-2	TRBV29-1	NA	NA
CASSLRAQTDRPLSYEQYF	TGTGCCAGCAGCTTAAGGGCCCAGACGGACAGGCCGCTCTCCTACGAGCAGTACTTC	TRBJ2-7	TRBV7-2	NA	TRBD1
CASGTVNQPQHF	TGTGCCAGCGGGACAGTTAATCAGCCCCAGCATTTT	TRBJ1-5	TRBV5-5	NA	TRBD1
CASSYTSVFNEQFF	TGTGCCAGCAGCTACACAAGTGTATTCAATGAGCAGTTCTTC	TRBJ2-1	TRBV9	NA	NA
CASSGGQSFVNYGYTF	TGCGCCAGCAGCGGGGGACAGTCCTTTGTTAACTATGGCTACACCTTC	TRBJ1-2	TRBV5-1	NA	TRBD1
CASSLASGSGVDEQFF	TGCGCCAGCAGCTTGGCCAGCGGGAGTGGTGTAGATGAGCAGTTCTTC	TRBJ2-1	TRBV5-1	NA	TRBD2
CASSHLLAGANVLTF	TGTGCCAGCAGCCATTTACTAGCTGGGGCCAACGTCCTGACTTTC	TRBJ2-6	TRBV14	once	NA
CASSKTGTGVETQYF	TGTGCCAGCAGCAAAACCGGGACAGGGGTGGAGACCCAGTACTTC	TRBJ2-5	TRBV5-4	NA	TRBD1
CASSLFYIGTEAFF	TGTGCCAGCAGCCTCTTTTATATAGGCACTGAAGCTTTCTTT	TRBJ1-1	TRBV14	NA	NA
CASSTTGASNYGYTF	TGCGCCAGCAGCACTACAGGGGCCTCTAACTATGGCTACACCTTC	TRBJ1-2	TRBV5-1	NA	TRBD1
CASSLQGDNSPLHF	TGTGCCAGCAGCTTACAGGGAGACAATTCACCCCTCCACTTT	TRBJ1-6	TRBV7-3	NA	NA
CASSPYPQETQYF	TGTGCCAGTAGTCCGTACCCACAAGAGACCCAGTACTTC	TRBJ2-5	TRBV19	NA	NA